What follows are 13 T cell receptor beta chains derived from one specimen sequenced in a study of cytomegalovirus exposure and HLA in healthy donors. PCR involved 60 Vbeta and 13 Jbeta primers. The data were produced by immunoSEQ multiplex PCR, yet TCRdb's version contains in-frame clones alone and is incomplete. The sample consists of about 120,000 clones, around three quarters of them appearing once. Sequencing used PBMCs. The receptors here all came from a man aged 30 to 45 in good health and CMV-seropositive.

The chain links TRBV5-6 to TRBJ2-5, with D possibly being TRBD1 (5 bases). Between the trimmed V and J ends, which lost 1 base and 11 bases, there was a span of 18 bases. In germline, CDR1 is SGHDT, CDR2 YYEEEE. This CDR3 is 14 amino acids long. The DNA of the CDR3 is TGTGCCAGCAGCTTGATTAAAGGGGCCCTCCAGCAGTACTTC. Residues: CASSLIKGALQQYF.

CDR3 bases: TGTGCCAGCAGTGAAGAGACAGGGTCCGGGGCCAACGTCCTGACTTTC. This gives the protein CASSEETGSGANVLTF. This sequence joins TRBV6-1 and TRBJ2-6; 7 nucleotides align to TRBD1. This CDR3 has 16 amino acids. Germline CDR1 is MNHNS and CDR2 is SASEGT. V trimming: 1 base; J trimming: 4 bases; junction bases outside the gene matches: 4.

This chain links TRBV15 with TRBJ1-5; D possibly corresponds to TRBD1 (5 bases). CDR1 LNHNV and CDR2 YYDKDF come from the germline V gene (reference sequence). V was shortened by 6 bases and J by 4 bases, with 16 bases between the two germline ends. There are 15 residues in the CDR3. In DNA, the CDR3 is TGTGCCACCAGTGCGGGGGGGAGAGGGAATCAGCCCCAGCATTTT. Translating gives CATSAGGRGNQPQHF. The whole variable domain, remainder taken from reference TRBV15 and TRBJ1-5, is DAMVIQNPRYQVTQFGKPVTLSCSQTLNHNVMYWYQQKSSQAPKLLFHYYDKDFNNEADTPDNFQSRRPNTSFCFLDIRSPGLGDTAMYLCATSAGGRGNQPQHFGDGTRLSIL.

As for this clone: This CDR3 is also generated by other DNA sequences in the sample. CDR3 in DNA: TGTGCCAGCAGTTTCCTAATTAGCGGGCTAGAGACCCAGTACTTC. It is translated as CASSFLISGLETQYF. This chain uses TRBV28 with TRBJ2-5; 7 positions agree with TRBD2. The germline CDR1 and CDR2 sequences are MDHEN and SYDVKM. After removal of 3 bases from V and 4 bases from J, the junction contained 8 bases not matched to a gene. The CDR3 consists of 15 residues.

The J gene is TRBJ1-2, the V gene TRBV7-2; a weak D match, TRBD1 (5 bases). Trimming stripped 5 bases from V and 4 bases from J, with 8 bases between. Germline V gives CDR1 SGHTA, CDR2 FQGNSA. The length of the CDR3 is 12 residues. The CDR3, as DNA: TGTGCCAGCAGCCTGGGGCCCTATGGCTACACCTTC. Amino acids: CASSLGPYGYTF.

The J gene is TRBJ2-7, the V gene TRBV27; the D gene is possibly TRBD2 (5 bases). Per germline, CDR1 MNHEY and CDR2 SMNVEV (reference sequence). Trimming removed 11 bases from V and 4 bases from J, with 6 bases in between. The CDR3 has 9 amino acids. The CDR3 loop reads CASGYEQYF. The CDR3 bases are TGTGCCTCGGGGTACGAGCAGTACTTC.

The chain couples TRBV7-3 to TRBJ2-6, with no clear D. The CDR3 covers 16 residues. Deletions cut 3 bases from V and 0 bases from J, with 9 bases between. CDR1 is SGHTA and CDR2 is FQGTGA in the germline V gene. CDR3 region: CASSFASGSGANVLTF. The CDR3 DNA reads TGTGCCAGCAGCTTCGCGTCCGGCTCTGGGGCCAACGTCCTGACTTTC.

This clone appeared a single time. The chain employs TRBV27 and TRBJ2-2; no definite D call. The CDR3 extends over 13 amino acids. Germline CDR1 reads MNHEY; CDR2 reads SMNVEV (reference sequence). Trimming removed 5 bases at V and 8 bases at J, with 12 bases between. CDR3 DNA: TGTGCCAGCAGTCCCTCCGCGGAGGGGGAGCTGTTTTTT. Translating gives CASSPSAEGELFF.

The V and J genes are TRBV23-1 and TRBJ2-2, with D perhaps matching TRBD2 (6 bases). TRBV23-1 is an open reading frame, and its role is uncertain. V lost 3 bases, J lost 1 base, and 18 bases lay in between. The CDR3 extends over 18 amino acids. CDR3 DNA sequence: TGCGCCAGCAGTCATTTAACAGCCGGAGGGGTGAACACCGGGGAGCTGTTTTTT. It codes for CASSHLTAGGVNTGELFF.

The chain uses TRBV19 and TRBJ2-3; 9 bases are shared with TRBD1. The CDR3 has 15 amino acids. Trimming cost V 0 bases and J 15 bases; bases outside gene matches: 13. Germline lookup yields CDR1 LNHDA and CDR2 SQIVND (reference sequence). CDR3 loop: CASSIEVVLGTGIYF. The CDR3 DNA is TGTGCCAGTAGTATAGAAGTCGTGTTGGGGACAGGGATTTATTTT.

The CDR3 protein is CASSIVVNRDRDATEAFF. For the CDR3, the DNA is TGTGCCAGTAGTATAGTGGTTAACCGGGACAGGGATGCGACTGAAGCTTTCTTT. This chain links TRBV19 with TRBJ1-1; 9 bases agree with TRBD1. Germline V lookup: CDR1 LNHDA, CDR2 SQIVND (reference sequence). Germline trimming cut 1 base from V and 5 bases from J; bases unmatched to any gene: 14. This CDR3 region has 18 residues.

Regarding this clone: The same CDR3 can be traced to other DNA sequences in this sample. The genes are TRBV5-5 and TRBJ2-2, with a possible D match to TRBD2 (6 bases). The V end was cut by 4 bases, the J end by 6 bases, with 16 bases between. The CDR3 totals 15 residues. From germline, CDR1 is SGHKS and CDR2 YYEKEE (reference sequence). The DNA of the CDR3 is TGTGCCAGCAGCGACTCTCCGGGGGAACCCGGGGAGCTGTTTTTT. It translates to CASSDSPGEPGELFF.

This clone appeared a few times. This rearrangement joins TRBV6-1 to TRBJ1-3; D is uncertain. V lost 2 bases and J 6 bases, leaving 5 bases between the germline ends. CDR3 length: 12 amino acids. CDR1 and CDR2 (germline): MNHNS, SASEGT. The CDR3 DNA follows: TGTGCCAGCAGTGAATCGGTAAACACCATATATTTT. This encodes CASSESVNTIYF.